A single T cell receptor beta chain is shown here with its context. Its antigen is unknown. The read finishes 3 residues shy of the CDR3 end, and the germline J gene is used to complete it. The CDR3 runs to 14 residues. V was pared by 3 bases and J by 3 bases, with 8 bases between. CDR1 is SGHTA, CDR2 FQGNSA, per germline. Repertoires were generated with immunoSEQ multiplex PCR, while TCRdb's copy carries only in-frame clones and drops some. In all, the sample yields tens of thousands of clones. These data originate in a study of T cells in women clearing cervical HPV infection. The overall study: Donors had HPV16-related CIN3 or worse; 2 had invasive cancer. HLA type could not be excluded as a confounder. Study observations and caveats: TRBV6-7 relative abundance averaged approximately 0.11% in cases and approximately 0.15% in controls.

Prevalent HPV16 infections were excluded; only incident single HPV16 infections included. The chain is built from TRBV7-2 and TRBJ2-2, with D tentatively TRBD1 (5 bases). This TCR was sampled from a woman between 18 and 75 years old with a cervical HPV16 infection that either progressed to CIN3+ or cleared (not recorded which). Sequencing was carried out using blood buffy coat. CDR3 loop: CASSFTGHTGELFF. Incomplete CDR3 DNA: TGTGCCAGCAGCTTCACAGGTCACACCGGGGAG.